This T cell receptor beta chain came from a study of T cell responses to AZD1222 COVID-19 vaccine. In the study overall: Second-dose schedules of about 4 or about 12 weeks were combined. Study observations and caveats: Among the donors, most were white British and more were female, and clonal diversity was possibly underestimated. With two AZD1222 doses given, Spike-specific TCR breadth and depth both rose.

Per the germline V gene, CDR1 is LGHNA and CDR2 is YNFKEQ. This CDR3 spans 17 amino acids. V shed 0 bases, J shed 7 bases, and the junction held 10 bases outside the gene matches. This table comes from immunoSEQ multiplex PCR, and its TCRdb copy is limited to in-frame clones, with some not included. This sample has 150,000 to 200,000 clones, with approximately 90% found just once. Comments on this clone: No antigen is known for it.

The chain employs TRBV4-2 and TRBJ2-1; 9 bases are a match to TRBD2. The origin of this receptor is an adult in good health. Sequenced material: peripheral blood, taken on day 0 of AZD1222 vaccination. The CDR3 here is CASSQEEGGGARNEQFF. The CDR3 DNA follows: TGTGCCAGCAGCCAAGAAGAGGGCGGGGGGGCGAGGAATGAGCAGTTCTTC.